The rows below give T cell receptor beta chains drawn from one sample of a study of cytomegalovirus exposure and HLA in healthy donors. Libraries were prepared by immunoSEQ multiplex PCR; TCRdb keeps only in-frame clonotypes and omits some of them. This table has roughly 190,000 clones, around 79% appearing once. What was sequenced was PBMCs. Receptor source: a woman aged 18-29 years in good health and CMV-seronegative. CDR3s include the opening cysteine and the closing phenylalanine or tryptophan. Each record gives: clone size, V gene, J gene, D gene, CDR3 protein, CDR3 DNA. The D gene is left open where the match is weak. The listing skips clone size in some rows; elsewhere it reads once, few, many or a size class.

abundance: -; v_gene: TRBV30; j_gene: TRBJ1-3; d_gene: -; CDR3aa: CAWKRSGNTIYF; CDR3nt: TGTGCCTGGAAACGGTCTGGAAACACCATATATTTT
abundance: -; v_gene: TRBV12-2; j_gene: TRBJ2-7; d_gene: -; CDR3aa: CASRLGHDLHYEQYF; CDR3nt: TGTGCAAGTCGCTTAGGACATGACCTTCACTACGAGCAGTACTTC
abundance: -; v_gene: TRBV2; j_gene: TRBJ2-1; d_gene: TRBD2; CDR3aa: CASTLGLAGYNEQFF; CDR3nt: TGTGCCAGCACTCTCGGACTAGCGGGATACAATGAGCAGTTCTTC
abundance: -; v_gene: TRBV11-2; j_gene: TRBJ2-3; d_gene: TRBD2; CDR3aa: CASSPRGVADTQYF; CDR3nt: TGTGCCAGCAGCCCACGGGGGGTAGCAGATACGCAGTATTTT
abundance: -; v_gene: TRBV6-6; j_gene: TRBJ1-1; d_gene: -; CDR3aa: CASSYWPDLNTEAFF; CDR3nt: TGTGCCAGCAGTTACTGGCCAGATCTGAACACTGAAGCTTTCTTT
abundance: -; v_gene: TRBV9; j_gene: TRBJ2-3; d_gene: -; CDR3aa: CASSVGAYTDTQYF; CDR3nt: TGTGCCAGCAGCGTTGGAGCCTACACAGATACGCAGTATTTT
abundance: -; v_gene: TRBV9; j_gene: TRBJ2-7; d_gene: TRBD2; CDR3aa: CASSVGLAGETYEQYF; CDR3nt: TGTGCCAGCAGCGTAGGTCTAGCGGGGGAGACCTACGAGCAGTACTTC
abundance: once; v_gene: TRBV4-3; j_gene: TRBJ2-1; d_gene: TRBD2; CDR3aa: CASSLHPVTSGYNEQFF; CDR3nt: TGCGCCAGCAGCCTCCACCCCGTGACTAGCGGCTACAATGAGCAGTTCTTC
abundance: -; v_gene: TRBV9; j_gene: TRBJ1-1; d_gene: -; CDR3aa: CASSVGTDEAFF; CDR3nt: TGTGCCAGCAGCGTAGGTACAGACGAAGCTTTCTTT
abundance: -; v_gene: TRBV28; j_gene: TRBJ2-7; d_gene: TRBD1; CDR3aa: CASTEETGFYEQYF; CDR3nt: TGTGCCAGCACCGAGGAGACAGGGTTCTACGAGCAGTACTTC
abundance: -; v_gene: TRBV9; j_gene: TRBJ2-1; d_gene: -; CDR3aa: CASSVAGRHNEQFF; CDR3nt: TGTGCCAGCAGCGTAGCAGGGCGCCACAATGAGCAGTTCTTC
abundance: -; v_gene: TRBV7-9; j_gene: TRBJ2-2; d_gene: -; CDR3aa: CASSLVDSGELFF; CDR3nt: TGTGCCAGCAGCTTAGTAGACTCCGGGGAGCTGTTTTTT
abundance: -; v_gene: TRBV27; j_gene: TRBJ1-1; d_gene: -; CDR3aa: CASRPRGSEAFF; CDR3nt: TGTGCCAGCAGGCCCAGGGGTTCGGAAGCTTTCTTT
abundance: -; v_gene: TRBV25-1; j_gene: TRBJ2-5; d_gene: -; CDR3aa: CASSEYGEAETQYF; CDR3nt: TGTGCCAGCAGTGAATACGGGGAGGCAGAGACCCAGTACTTC
abundance: -; v_gene: TRBV19; j_gene: TRBJ1-6; d_gene: -; CDR3aa: CASSQSAGNYNSPLHF; CDR3nt: TGTGCCAGTAGCCAATCAGCAGGGAACTATAATTCACCCCTCCACTTT
abundance: -; v_gene: TRBV7-8; j_gene: TRBJ2-3; d_gene: TRBD2; CDR3aa: CASSYGLAGTDTQYF; CDR3nt: TGTGCCAGCAGCTACGGACTAGCGGGCACAGATACGCAGTATTTT
abundance: -; v_gene: TRBV28; j_gene: TRBJ1-5; d_gene: -; CDR3aa: CASIIAGVNNQSQHF; CDR3nt: TGTGCCAGCATTATCGCAGGGGTGAACAATCAGTCCCAGCATTTT
abundance: -; v_gene: TRBV11-2; j_gene: TRBJ1-1; d_gene: -; CDR3aa: CASSPRMYTEAFF; CDR3nt: TGTGCCAGCAGCCCCCGTATGTACACTGAAGCTTTCTTT
abundance: -; v_gene: TRBV29-1; j_gene: TRBJ1-2; d_gene: -; CDR3aa: CSVDLPFNYGYTF; CDR3nt: TGCAGCGTTGATCTCCCGTTTAACTATGGCTACACCTTC
abundance: once; v_gene: TRBV28; j_gene: TRBJ1-2; d_gene: TRBD1; CDR3aa: CASSLRRGRIYGYTF; CDR3nt: TGTGCCAGCAGTTTAAGAAGGGGGCGTATCTATGGCTACACCTTC
abundance: -; v_gene: TRBV13; j_gene: TRBJ1-1; d_gene: -; CDR3aa: CASPFDSQNTEAFF; CDR3nt: TGTGCCAGCCCCTTTGACAGTCAGAACACTGAAGCTTTCTTT
abundance: -; v_gene: TRBV29-1; j_gene: TRBJ1-2; d_gene: -; CDR3aa: CSVEGLFGYTF; CDR3nt: TGCAGCGTTGAAGGACTGTTCGGCTACACCTTC
abundance: once; v_gene: TRBV5-1; j_gene: TRBJ2-4; d_gene: -; CDR3aa: CASSREQGENIQYF; CDR3nt: TGCGCCAGCAGCAGGGAACAGGGCGAAAACATTCAGTACTTC
abundance: -; v_gene: TRBV7-3; j_gene: TRBJ2-7; d_gene: TRBD1; CDR3aa: CASSPVQGGYEQYF; CDR3nt: TGTGCCAGCAGCCCGGTACAGGGGGGCTACGAGCAGTACTTC
abundance: -; v_gene: TRBV5-4; j_gene: TRBJ1-6; d_gene: -; CDR3aa: CASSKGGENSPLHF; CDR3nt: TGTGCCAGCAGCAAAGGGGGGGAGAATTCACCCCTCCACTTT
abundance: few; v_gene: TRBV6-6; j_gene: TRBJ1-5; d_gene: TRBD1; CDR3aa: CASTSDRGGGQPQHF; CDR3nt: TGTGCCAGCACTTCCGACAGGGGAGGCGGTCAGCCCCAGCATTTT
abundance: -; v_gene: TRBV5-1; j_gene: TRBJ2-1; d_gene: TRBD2; CDR3aa: CASSLEAGGYNEQFF; CDR3nt: TGCGCCAGCAGCCTGGAAGCGGGAGGTTACAATGAGCAGTTCTTC
abundance: -; v_gene: TRBV7-8; j_gene: TRBJ2-5; d_gene: -; CDR3aa: CASSLVQTGSETQYF; CDR3nt: TGTGCCAGCAGCTTAGTGCAAACAGGGTCGGAGACCCAGTACTTC
abundance: -; v_gene: TRBV13; j_gene: TRBJ2-1; d_gene: -; CDR3aa: CASSSGGAEDEQFF; CDR3nt: TGTGCCAGCAGTTCCGGGGGTGCCGAGGATGAGCAGTTCTTC
abundance: -; v_gene: TRBV2; j_gene: TRBJ2-1; d_gene: -; CDR3aa: CASTEISSNNEQFF; CDR3nt: TGTGCCAGCACCGAGATTAGCTCGAACAATGAGCAGTTCTTC
abundance: -; v_gene: TRBV6-5; j_gene: TRBJ2-3; d_gene: -; CDR3aa: CASSPRTVTDTQYF; CDR3nt: TGTGCCAGCAGTCCCAGGACAGTCACAGATACGCAGTATTTT
abundance: -; v_gene: TRBV14; j_gene: TRBJ1-1; d_gene: -; CDR3aa: CASSQPGHQNTEAFF; CDR3nt: TGTGCCAGCAGCCAACCGGGACACCAGAACACTGAAGCTTTCTTT
abundance: -; v_gene: TRBV13; j_gene: TRBJ2-2; d_gene: -; CDR3aa: CASSLGGTNTGELFF; CDR3nt: TGTGCCAGCAGCTTAGGCGGTACGAACACCGGGGAGCTGTTTTTT
abundance: -; v_gene: TRBV28; j_gene: TRBJ1-5; d_gene: -; CDR3aa: CASSQGRGNQPQHF; CDR3nt: TGTGCCAGCAGTCAGGGGAGAGGCAATCAGCCCCAGCATTTT
abundance: -; v_gene: TRBV2; j_gene: TRBJ1-5; d_gene: -; CDR3aa: CASSVQGRGQPQHF; CDR3nt: TGTGCCAGCAGTGTACAGGGAAGGGGTCAGCCCCAGCATTTT
abundance: -; v_gene: TRBV23-1; j_gene: TRBJ1-2; d_gene: -; CDR3aa: CAPSGYLMYGYTF; CDR3nt: TGCGCCCCCTCGGGATACCTTATGTATGGCTACACCTTC
abundance: -; v_gene: TRBV29-1; j_gene: TRBJ2-3; d_gene: TRBD1; CDR3aa: CSGGDRDTWSTDTQYF; CDR3nt: TGCAGCGGGGGAGACAGGGATACGTGGAGCACAGATACGCAGTATTTT
abundance: -; v_gene: TRBV11-2; j_gene: TRBJ1-1; d_gene: -; CDR3aa: CASSQTAINTEAFF; CDR3nt: TGTGCCAGCAGCCAGACAGCCATTAACACTGAAGCTTTCTTT
abundance: -; v_gene: TRBV19; j_gene: TRBJ2-2; d_gene: TRBD2; CDR3aa: CASTNPGLAGNTGELFF; CDR3nt: TGTGCCAGTACCAACCCGGGACTAGCGGGGAACACCGGGGAGCTGTTTTTT
abundance: -; v_gene: TRBV6-5; j_gene: TRBJ2-1; d_gene: TRBD2; CDR3aa: CASSKTSGTYNEQFF; CDR3nt: TGTGCCAGCAGCAAGACTAGCGGTACCTACAATGAGCAGTTCTTC
abundance: -; v_gene: TRBV27; j_gene: TRBJ2-7; d_gene: TRBD2; CDR3aa: CASSLKSPGGDEQYF; CDR3nt: TGTGCCAGCAGTTTAAAATCCCCGGGAGGAGACGAGCAGTACTTC
abundance: -; v_gene: TRBV4-1; j_gene: TRBJ2-7; d_gene: -; CDR3aa: CASSQAERGPYEQYF; CDR3nt: TGCGCCAGCAGCCAAGCTGAAAGGGGTCCCTACGAGCAGTACTTC
abundance: once; v_gene: TRBV2; j_gene: TRBJ2-5; d_gene: -; CDR3aa: CASDRGNSEETQYF; CDR3nt: TGTGCCAGCGACCGGGGGAATAGCGAAGAGACCCAGTACTTC
abundance: -; v_gene: TRBV2; j_gene: TRBJ2-7; d_gene: -; CDR3aa: CASSEVSRYEQYF; CDR3nt: TGTGCCAGCAGTGAAGTATCTCGCTACGAGCAGTACTTC
abundance: -; v_gene: TRBV5-1; j_gene: TRBJ2-7; d_gene: -; CDR3aa: CASSPDHYEQYF; CDR3nt: TGCGCCAGCAGCCCCGACCACTACGAGCAGTACTTC